The 21 T cell receptor beta chains below all came from one sample that was sequenced in a study of Graves' ophthalmopathy and Graves' hyperthyroidism. As the template, RNA transcripts were used to amplify TCR beta CDR3 regions. HTBI-primed RT-PCR formed the first round, and a multiplex PCR formed the second. One entry per CDR3 protein results from TCRdb running MiXCR on the multiplex PCR reads. The data contain roughly 610,000 distinct CDR3 sequences, roughly 20% of them singletons. The sample consisted of peripheral blood. Receptor source: a woman younger than 35 with stable Graves' hyperthyroidism. Some clones in this sample may be carry-over from other donors' samples.

V usage is TRBV18 and J usage is TRBJ1-1; weak D call: TRBD1 (6 bases). CDR1 is KGHSH and CDR2 is LQKENI in the germline V gene. This CDR3 is 14 amino acids long. Between the trimmed V and J ends, which lost 2 bases and 4 bases, there was a span of 11 bases. CDR3 bases: TGTGCCAGCTCACCATGGGGCAGGGGCACTGAAGCTTTCTTT. Amino acid sequence: CASSPWGRGTEAFF.

This clonotype has a count of ten or more. The chain combines TRBV6-1 with TRBJ2-2, with D tentatively TRBD1 (5 bases). Germline loops: CDR1 MNHNS, CDR2 SASEGT. Trimming shortened V by 6 bases and J by 5 bases, and 16 bases separated the two germline ends. The CDR3 runs 15 residues. The CDR3 DNA reads as TGTGCCAGCAGCCCCGGCAGGGTCGAAACCGGGGAGCTGTTTTTT. Protein sequence: CASSPGRVETGELFF.

This clonotype was picked up one time. The chain links TRBV20-1 to TRBJ2-6; D remains ambiguous. V was pared by 3 bases and J by 12 bases, with 30 bases between. The CDR3 consists of 18 residues. Germline V gives CDR1 DFQATT, CDR2 SNEGSKA (reference sequence). The CDR3 DNA is TGCAGTGCTAGGGGAATACAGCAATACGACTCTGGGGTCATCGTCCTGACTTTC. Translated, it gives CSARGIQQYDSGVIVLTF.

V usage is TRBV20-1 and J usage is TRBJ2-7, with TRBD2 identical over 8 bases. CDR1 and CDR2 (germline): DFQATT, SNEGSKA (reference sequence). V gave up 6 bases and J gave up 3 bases; unmatched junction bases: 10. The CDR3 consists of 14 residues. The CDR3 nucleotides are TGCAGTGCCGTCAGCGGGGGCTTAGTCTACGAGCAGTACTTC. Its translation is CSAVSGGLVYEQYF.

This clonotype was counted many times. The chain joins TRBV12-3 or TRBV12-4 to TRBJ1-1; weak D call: TRBD1 (6 bases). CDR3 size: 15 residues. Trimming took 6 bases from V and 1 from J, leaving 15 bases between them. The CDR3 loop reads CASRPEQGWNTEAFF. As DNA, the CDR3 is TGTGCCAGCAGACCCGAACAGGGATGGAACACTGAAGCTTTCTTT.

In its sample, this clonotype was seen many times. This chain uses TRBV20-1 with TRBJ2-5, with 8 bases matching TRBD2. The V segment lost 6 bases and the J segment 2 bases; nucleotides outside the gene matches: 8. The CDR3 is 14 amino acids. The germline gives CDR1 DFQATT, CDR2 SNEGSKA (reference sequence). The CDR3 bases are TGCAGTGCCAAGACTAGCGCCCTACAAGAGACCCAGTACTTC. It yields the protein CSAKTSALQETQYF.

The sample holds a few counts of this clonotype. The rearrangement uses TRBV29-1 and TRBJ1-3; D not resolved. CDR3 length equals 14 residues. Germline V gene data show CDR1 as SQVTM and CDR2 as ANQGSEA. Trimming took off 3 bases at V and 7 bases at J, with 16 bases between the two ends. The CDR3, as DNA: TGCAGCGTTGACCCGACAAGGTATTGGAACACCATATATTTT. It specifies CSVDPTRYWNTIYF.

This clonotype came up many times. V and J are TRBV10-3 and TRBJ2-7, with 8 bases identical to TRBD1. There are 12 residues in the CDR3. Germline V CDR1 and CDR2: ENHRY, SYGVKD. V lost 6 bases to trimming and J lost 5 bases; unmatched junction nucleotides: 3. The CDR3 DNA sequence: TGTGCCATCAGGGGGACAGGTAACGAGCAGTACTTC. Translating gives CAIRGTGNEQYF.

V and J are TRBV20-1 and TRBJ1-5; no clear D gene. Germline V gene sequence: CDR1 DFQATT, CDR2 SNEGSKA (reference sequence). V lost 0 bases and J lost 0, with 6 bases in between. The CDR3 spans 14 residues. In DNA form, the CDR3 reads TGCAGTGCTAGAGACGCAAATAGCAATCAGCCCCAGCATTTT. Amino acid sequence: CSARDANSNQPQHF.

There are a few counts of this clonotype. The chain has TRBV24-1 and TRBJ1-6, with 7 nucleotides matching TRBD1. CDR3 length: 15 amino acids. J was trimmed by 10 bases and V by 3 bases; bases with no gene match: 8. CDR1 is KGHDR, CDR2 SFDVKD, per germline. The CDR3 here is CATSDQDRDGSPLHF. DNA for the CDR3: TGTGCCACCAGTGATCAAGACAGGGACGGATCACCCCTCCACTTT.

This clonotype was seen repeatedly, ten times or more. This sequence joins TRBV28 and TRBJ2-4, with D possibly being TRBD2 (6 bases). Between the trimmed V and J ends, which lost 2 bases and 0 bases, there was a span of 11 bases. The length of the CDR3 is 16 residues. CDR1 MDHEN and CDR2 SYDVKM come from the germline V gene. DNA of the CDR3: TGTGCCAGCAGTTTAATGGGGGAGGTAGCCAAAAACATTCAGTACTTC. Translation: CASSLMGEVAKNIQYF.

J is TRBJ2-2 and V is TRBV7-9, with D possibly TRBD2 on 6 matching bases. The CDR3 spans 15 residues. V shed 11 bases and J shed 3 bases, with 19 bases lying between them. Germline CDR1 and CDR2: SEHNR and FQNEAQ (reference sequence). The CDR3 DNA sequence: TGTGCCTTACAACGGGCGGGGAATGACACCGGGGAGCTGTTTTTT. The encoded protein is CALQRAGNDTGELFF.

The chain recombines TRBV5-1 with TRBJ2-7, with a possible D match to TRBD1 (5 bases). The germline V and J ends were trimmed by 4 bases and 6 bases, with 14 bases remaining between them. The CDR3 length is 13 residues. Germline V gene sequence: CDR1 SGHRS, CDR2 YFSETQ. This chain's CDR3 is CASSTDIQFEQYF. CDR3 DNA: TGCGCCAGCAGCACGGACATTCAATTCGAGCAGTACTTC.

This clonotype was found many times. The V gene is TRBV19, the J gene TRBJ1-3; TRBD1 agrees at 7 bases. Germline values: CDR1 LNHDA, CDR2 SQIVND (reference sequence). This CDR3 contains 14 residues. The V gene end was trimmed by 5 bases and the J gene end by 0 bases; junction bases not matched to a gene: 1. CDR3 coding DNA: TGTGCCAGTAGTCGGACAGGCTCTGGAAACACCATATATTTT. It is translated as CASSRTGSGNTIYF.

Many counts were recorded for this clonotype. The chain employs TRBV12-3 or TRBV12-4 and TRBJ2-7; 9 positions match TRBD1. The CDR3 runs to 14 residues. With 5 bases clipped from V and 4 bases from J, the junction kept 6 bases outside the gene matches. CDR3 residues: CASSPRDREYEQYF. The CDR3 coding sequence is TGTGCCAGCAGTCCGCGGGACAGGGAATACGAGCAGTACTTC.

This clonotype was observed many times. The chain employs TRBV28 and TRBJ2-4; the D is unclear. There are 15 residues in the CDR3. With 3 bases removed from V and 0 bases from J, the gap between germline ends came to 9 bases. Looked up from germline, CDR1 is MDHEN and CDR2 is SYDVKM. DNA of the CDR3: TGTGCCAGCAGTTTCCAGGAGAGAGCCAAAAACATTCAGTACTTC. Amino acids: CASSFQERAKNIQYF.

This clonotype was picked up many times. This chain links TRBV15 with TRBJ1-1, with unresolved D. The germline V gene encodes CDR1 LNHNV and CDR2 YYDKDF (reference sequence). Trimming shortened V by 0 bases and J by 3 bases, and 5 bases separated the two germline ends. This CDR3 comprises 13 residues. The CDR3 sequence is CATSRDLYTEAFF. DNA for the CDR3: TGTGCCACCAGCAGAGATCTGTACACTGAAGCTTTCTTT.

This chain links TRBV20-1 with TRBJ2-7; 12 bases agree with TRBD2. Germline V CDR1 and CDR2: DFQATT, SNEGSKA (reference sequence). The CDR3 length is 15 residues. V trimming: 4 bases; J trimming: 2 bases; junction bases outside the gene matches: 6. The CDR3 bases are TGCAGTGCTACCGGTCTAGCGGGGGGGCCCTACGAGCAGTACTTC. It specifies CSATGLAGGPYEQYF.

This clonotype has ten or more counts. The V call is TRBV18, the J call TRBJ1-5, with a possible D match to TRBD1 (5 bases). V was trimmed by 4 bases and J by 3 bases, leaving 13 bases between them. CDR3 size: 15 residues. The germline V gene has CDR1 KGHSH and CDR2 LQKENI. CDR3 sequence (DNA): TGTGCCAGCTCACAATTTGACAGCCACAATCAGCCCCAGCATTTT. This translates into CASSQFDSHNQPQHF. Drawing the rest from reference TRBV18 and TRBJ1-5, the complete variable domain is NAGVMQNPRHLVRRRGQEARLRCSPMKGHSHVYWYRQLPEEGLKFMVYLQKENIIDESGMPKERFSAEFPKEGPSILRIQQVVRGDSAAYFCASSQFDSHNQPQHFGDGTRLSIL.

J is TRBJ2-7 and V is TRBV2; the D is unclear. The germline V gene has CDR1 SNHLY and CDR2 FYNNEI. Trimming stripped 6 bases from V and 3 bases from J, with 18 bases between. The CDR3 loop spans 15 amino acids. CDR3 loop: CASRHAGPNRYEQYF. CDR3 sequence (DNA): TGTGCCAGCAGACACGCCGGGCCCAACCGCTACGAGCAGTACTTC.

Concerning this clonotype itself: At one boundary the junction diverges from the germline segment, which might be a read error. The chain links TRBV20-1 to TRBJ2-7; D perhaps matches TRBD2 (5 bases). Germline CDR1 is DFQATT and CDR2 is SNEGSKA (reference sequence). The CDR3 contains 14 residues. The CDR3 DNA reads as TGCAGTGCTATTCGCAGGAGAGGGTTTTACGATCAGTACTTC. Translation gives CSAIRRRGFYDQYF.